What follows are 25 T cell receptor beta chains derived from one specimen sequenced in a study of blood T cell repertoires in COVID-19. The method was immunoSEQ multiplex PCR; TCRdb's version includes in-frame clones alone and lacks a portion of them. The repertoire includes some 220,000 clones, approximately 78% of them detected once, and about 5% sits in the top ten. Sequencing input: peripheral blood. These receptors came from a woman in her seventies with COVID-19, enrolled during active disease.

V and J are TRBV7-2 and TRBJ1-5; no clear D gene. Germline V lookup: CDR1 SGHTA, CDR2 FQGNSA. V was trimmed by 3 bases and J by 7 bases, leaving 10 bases between them. CDR3 length: 13 amino acids. CDR3 sequence (DNA): TGTGCCAGCAGCTTGAGGACGGGGCAGCCCCAGCATTTT. Protein: CASSLRTGQPQHF.

The rearrangement uses TRBV14 and TRBJ2-1; TRBD2 matches at 9 bases. This CDR3 has 16 amino acids. V lost 2 bases, J lost 3 bases, and 5 bases stayed unmatched. Germline V gene lookup returns CDR1 SGHDN and CDR2 FVKESK. The CDR3 loop reads CASSQIRTSDYNEQFF. DNA for the CDR3: TGTGCCAGCAGCCAAATCAGGACTAGCGACTACAATGAGCAGTTCTTC. The whole variable domain, filled in from reference TRBV14 and TRBJ2-1, reads EAGVTQFPSHSVIEKGQTVTLRCDPISGHDNLYWYRRVMGKEIKFLLHFVKESKQDESGMPNNRFLAERTGGTYSTLKVQPAELEDSGVYFCASSQIRTSDYNEQFFGPGTRLTVL.

This sequence joins TRBV6-4 and TRBJ2-1, with TRBD2 identical over 12 bases. The germline gives CDR1 MRHNA, CDR2 SNTAGT. This CDR3 is 15 amino acids long. Trimming at V came to 4 bases and at J to 6 bases, leaving 4 bases not matched to a gene. Here the CDR3 DNA reads TGTGCCAGCAGTGCCGGGACTAGCGGGTTCAATGAGCAGTTCTTC. Protein sequence: CASSAGTSGFNEQFF.

The table lists this clone with a few counts. This chain connects TRBV7-9 to TRBJ1-4, with D tentatively TRBD1 (5 bases). The CDR3 spans 15 residues. Germline CDR1 is SEHNR and CDR2 is FQNEAQ (reference sequence). Trimming pared 5 bases from V and 6 bases from J, leaving 16 bases between. The CDR3 DNA reads TGTGCCAGCAGCCCCTTTATGGGGGGAGATGAAAAACTGTTTTTT. This encodes CASSPFMGGDEKLFF.

The genes are TRBV7-8 and TRBJ1-5; 9 bases fit TRBD1. Germline V gene data show CDR1 as SGHVS and CDR2 as FQNEAQ. Trimming cost V 5 bases and J 4 bases; bases outside gene matches: 6. The CDR3 length is 15 residues. CDR3 in DNA: TGTGCCAGCAGCCGAGGACAGGGGCGAAATCAGCCCCAGCATTTT. Translated, it gives CASSRGQGRNQPQHF.

Of note for this clone: The same CDR3 can be traced to other DNA sequences in this sample. The genes are TRBV11-3 and TRBJ2-1; possibly TRBD2 for D (5 bases). The V end was cut by 3 bases, the J end by 0 bases, with 6 bases between. Per germline, CDR1 SGHNT and CDR2 YENEEA. CDR3 length: 14 residues. This CDR3 reads CASSLGSSYNEQFF. In DNA form, the CDR3 reads TGTGCCAGCAGCTTGGGGAGCTCCTACAATGAGCAGTTCTTC.

V is TRBV19 and J is TRBJ1-1, with a tentative D call TRBD1 (6 bases). The CDR3 has 13 residues. Trimming took 1 base from V and 6 from J, leaving 9 bases between them. The germline CDR1 and CDR2 sequences are LNHDA and SQIVND (reference sequence). The CDR3 protein is CASSIVPGAEAFF. The DNA for the CDR3 is TGTGCCAGTAGTATAGTCCCAGGGGCTGAAGCTTTCTTT.

This chain's CDR3 is CSERGGSEAFF. The CDR3 DNA reads TGCAGTGAAAGGGGAGGTTCTGAAGCTTTCTTT. This chain uses TRBV20-1 with TRBJ1-1; possible D gene TRBD1, 5 bases. The CDR3 is 11 amino acids. CDR1 is DFQATT, CDR2 SNEGSKA, per germline (reference sequence). V shed 7 bases and J shed 6 bases, with 12 bases lying between them.

The chain employs TRBV27 and TRBJ2-2; TRBD2 agrees at 16 bases. CDR1 is MNHEY, CDR2 SMNVEV, per germline (reference sequence). CDR3 length: 18 residues. V shed 5 bases and J 4 bases; nucleotides not matched to a gene: 7. The CDR3 reads CASSVPGTSGRGTGELFF. The CDR3 DNA is TGTGCCAGCAGTGTTCCCGGGACTAGCGGGAGGGGCACCGGGGAGCTGTTTTTT.

This clone was seen only a few times. Other DNA sequences in this specimen translate into the identical CDR3. This rearrangement joins TRBV5-1 to TRBJ2-5; 11 positions agree with TRBD2. Germline CDR1 SGHRS, CDR2 YFSETQ. CDR3 length equals 13 residues. After removal of 4 bases from V and 4 bases from J, the junction contained 0 bases not matched to a gene. The CDR3 sequence is CASSGLAGETQYF. The CDR3 coding sequence is TGCGCCAGCAGCGGACTAGCGGGAGAGACCCAGTACTTC.

In DNA, the CDR3 is TGTGCCAGCAGTTATACAGGGGGCTTTATGCAGCCCCAGCATTTT. As protein: CASSYTGGFMQPQHF. V gene TRBV6-2 or TRBV6-3 combines with J gene TRBJ1-5; TRBD1 matches at 9 bases. The germline V gene encodes CDR1 MNHEY and CDR2 SVGEGT. CDR3 length: 15 amino acids. V gave up 3 bases and J gave up 7 bases; unmatched junction bases: 7.

The chain has TRBV28 and TRBJ2-2, with 9 positions matching TRBD2. CDR1 and CDR2 from the germline V gene are MDHEN and SYDVKM. V was clipped by 1 base and J by 1 base; unmatched bases: 4. This CDR3 region has 17 residues. Here the CDR3 reads CASSLLPAGGNTGELFF. The CDR3 DNA is TGTGCCAGCAGTTTATTGCCAGCGGGAGGGAACACCGGGGAGCTGTTTTTT.

Notes on this clone: This sample also contains other DNA sequences that code for the same CDR3. The V and J genes are TRBV18 and TRBJ2-7; D is possibly TRBD1 (6 bases). Germline V gene lookup returns CDR1 KGHSH and CDR2 LQKENI. Between the trimmed V and J ends, which lost 6 bases and 4 bases, there was a span of 13 bases. The CDR3 has 13 amino acids. CDR3: CASSPGQLYEQYF. The CDR3 DNA reads TGTGCCAGCTCCCCCGGACAGCTTTACGAGCAGTACTTC. Looking up the rest from reference TRBV18 and TRBJ2-7 gives the full variable domain: NAGVMQNPRHLVRRRGQEARLRCSPMKGHSHVYWYRQLPEEGLKFMVYLQKENIIDESGMPKERFSAEFPKEGPSILRIQQVVRGDSAAYFCASSPGQLYEQYFGPGTRLTVT.

The chain couples TRBV30 to TRBJ1-4; no clear D. The CDR3 is 15 residues long. CDR1 and CDR2 (germline): GTSNPN, SVGIG (reference sequence). V was trimmed by 2 bases and J by 6 bases, leaving 16 bases between them. The CDR3 DNA is TGTGCCTGGAGTCCCCGAGATCGGGGAGATGAAAAACTGTTTTTT. Protein product: CAWSPRDRGDEKLFF. Supplemented by reference TRBV30 and TRBJ1-4, the full variable domain reads SQTIHQWPATLVQPVGSPLSLECTVEGTSNPNLYWYRQAAGRGLQLLFYSVGIGQISSEVPQNLSASRPQDRQFILSSKKLLLSDSGFYLCAWSPRDRGDEKLFFGSGTQLSVL.

The chain is built from TRBV19 and TRBJ1-5; 8 bases agree with TRBD1. The CDR3 is 15 residues long. Trimming removed 3 bases from V and 9 bases from J; junction bases left unmatched: 10. CDR1 LNHDA and CDR2 SQIVND come from the germline V gene (reference sequence). This chain's CDR3 is CASSIGQGGSGPQHF. The CDR3 DNA sequence: TGTGCCAGTAGTATCGGACAGGGTGGTTCAGGGCCCCAGCATTTT.

The V and J genes are TRBV28 and TRBJ1-6, with D unresolved. V was cut by 9 bases and J by 0 bases, with 12 bases left in between. The germline gives CDR1 MDHEN, CDR2 SYDVKM. This CDR3 spans 15 amino acids. CDR3 residues: CASWKRSSYNSPLHF. The DNA of the CDR3 is TGTGCCAGTTGGAAGCGAAGCTCCTATAATTCACCCCTCCACTTT.

The rearrangement links TRBV6-9 to TRBJ2-7; D perhaps matches TRBD1 (6 bases). In germline, CDR1 is MNHGY, CDR2 SVAAGI. This CDR3 has 14 amino acids. Trimming cost V 4 bases and J 2 bases, with 12 bases left between them. In DNA, the CDR3 is TGTGCCAGCAGTTCAACAGGGAACCCCTACGAGCAGTACTTC. This codes for CASSSTGNPYEQYF.

The rearrangement uses TRBV27 and TRBJ1-5; TRBD1 is a possible D gene (5 bases). Per germline, CDR1 MNHEY and CDR2 SMNVEV (reference sequence). V lost 2 bases, J lost 0 bases, and 14 bases lay in between. The CDR3 runs 17 residues. This CDR3 is CASSLKSPGISNQPQHF. The CDR3 coding sequence is TGTGCCAGCAGTTTAAAATCCCCAGGGATTAGCAATCAGCCCCAGCATTTT.

The gene calls are TRBV6-5 and TRBJ1-2, with D perhaps TRBD1 (5 bases). The CDR3 runs 15 residues. The V end was cut by 5 bases, the J end by 0 bases, with 13 bases between. Germline CDR1 MNHEY, CDR2 SVGAGI. CDR3 in DNA: TGTGCCAGCAGTCCTTGGGGGGACTCTAACTATGGCTACACCTTC. It is translated as CASSPWGDSNYGYTF.

The chain combines TRBV11-2 with TRBJ2-1; 9 nucleotides agree with TRBD2. This CDR3 contains 17 residues. V lost 1 base, J lost 7 bases, and 11 bases stayed unmatched. The germline gives CDR1 SGHAT, CDR2 FQNNGV. In nucleotides, the CDR3 is TGTGCCAGCAGCTTAGGAGGGACTAGCTTCTCTCGGAATGAGCAGTTCTTC. This translates into CASSLGGTSFSRNEQFF.

With regard to this clone: The same CDR3 also results from other DNA sequences found in this sample. The chain joins TRBV19 to TRBJ2-6; D gene unclear. Trimming pared 4 bases from V and 0 bases from J, leaving 4 bases between. The CDR3 has 14 amino acids. CDR1 is LNHDA, CDR2 SQIVND, per germline (reference sequence). CDR3 residues: CASSTGSGANVLTF. CDR3 DNA: TGTGCCAGTAGTACAGGCTCTGGGGCCAACGTCCTGACTTTC.

A word on this clone: At the DNA level, this CDR3 is encoded by other sequences in the same sample as well. V usage is TRBV3-1 (or the pseudogene TRBV3-2) and J usage is TRBJ1-5, with TRBD1 identical over 9 bases. From germline, CDR1 is LGHDT and CDR2 YNNKEL (reference sequence). The CDR3 loop spans 14 amino acids. The J segment lost 5 bases and the V segment lost 1 base, leaving 0 bases of the junction unmatched. CDR3 amino acids: CASSQGTGDQPQHF. For the CDR3, the DNA is TGTGCCAGCAGCCAAGGGACAGGGGATCAGCCCCAGCATTTT.

The chain is built from TRBV29-1 and TRBJ1-2; 10 bases are shared with TRBD1. The CDR3 contains 14 residues. Germline values: CDR1 SQVTM, CDR2 ANQGSEA. V was clipped by 6 bases and J by 5 bases; unmatched bases: 9. CDR3 bases: TGCAGCGTAGACAGGGGGCTCTCCGGATATGGCTACACCTTC. This gives the protein CSVDRGLSGYGYTF.

This chain joins TRBV19 and TRBJ1-4; 12 positions agree with TRBD1. In germline, CDR1 is LNHDA, CDR2 SQIVND (reference sequence). This CDR3 is 17 amino acids long. V was clipped by 6 bases and J by 5 bases; unmatched bases: 10. In DNA, the CDR3 is TGTGCCAGTAGCCTCCGGGACAGGGGGCTGAGAAATGAAAAACTGTTTTTT. Translated, it gives CASSLRDRGLRNEKLFF.

This chain connects TRBV6-5 to TRBJ2-7; the D gene is possibly TRBD1 (6 bases). Germline lookup yields CDR1 MNHEY and CDR2 SVGAGI. The CDR3 extends over 12 amino acids. V lost 10 bases, J lost 1 base, and 11 bases lay in between. CDR3 region: CATQQGSYEQYF. The CDR3 coding sequence is TGTGCCACCCAACAGGGATCCTACGAGCAGTACTTC.